One sample yielded the 2 T cell receptor beta chains listed below, sequenced in a study of cytomegalovirus exposure and HLA in healthy donors (dated by TCRdb to 2015 to 2018). The method behind the library was the immunoSEQ multiplex PCR assay. For the multiplex PCR, a mixture combining 60 forward primers for TCR Vbeta segments and 13 reverse primers for TCR Jbeta segments was used. TCRdb carries this immuneACCESS record with in-frame sequences only. Its versions omit some clonotypes, under half of them owing to an unresolved V gene in the studies checked, with the rest unexplained. This sample has around 150,000 clones in its table, and roughly 80% of those were observed once. The top ten hold 2.2% of the sample. The sequencing sample was made of PBMCs. All receptors come from a man between 45 and 60 years old in good health and CMV-seropositive.

This chain connects TRBV2 to TRBJ1-1; 7 positions agree with TRBD1. V gave up 10 bases and J gave up 1 base; unmatched junction bases: 6. The V gene's germline CDR1 is SNHLY and CDR2 FYNNEI. This CDR3 is built from 13 residues. CDR3 sequence reads: CATRRDRNTEAFF. CDR3 in DNA: TGTGCCACCAGAAGGGACAGGAACACTGAAGCTTTCTTT.

The chain employs TRBV28 and TRBJ1-1; D unclear. Per germline, CDR1 MDHEN and CDR2 SYDVKM. V was cut by 5 bases and J by 0 bases, with 7 bases left in between. The CDR3 extends over 13 amino acids. Here the CDR3 reads CASSTAMNTEAFF. CDR3 DNA: TGTGCCAGCAGTACAGCCATGAACACTGAAGCTTTCTTT.